This TCR beta chain was sequenced in a study of shared clonotypes between healthy human individuals. Looking at the study overall: CD8 memory received one plate per donor, CD8 naive two, CD4 memory three and CD4 naive three. Notes on the study in general: Naive CD4 clonotypes were shared across a handful of donors at about 5%.

On this clone: Its matching antigen is unknown.

CD4+ cells underwent separation, giving CD45RA+ naive and CD45RA-negative memory subsets. An assay was performed, and its level was deep. Some clones are missing from TCRdb's copy, which holds only in-frame ones; the method was immunoSEQ multiplex PCR. The top ten hold approximately 10% of the sample, which has approximately 320,000 clones, approximately 79% seen once. The CDR3 has 16 amino acids. Germline loops: CDR1 SNHLY, CDR2 FYNNEI. The V segment lost 5 bases and the J segment 0 bases; nucleotides outside the gene matches: 7. The sample taken for sequencing was memory CD4+ T cells sorted from blood. This sample's subset: CD45RA-negative fraction. This receptor was taken from a young man in good health. The chain is built from TRBV2 and TRBJ2-1; 7 bases fit TRBD2. The DNA for the CDR3 is TGTGCCAGCAGTAAAGGGACTACCAGCTCCTACAATGAGCAGTTCTTC. Protein product: CASSKGTTSSYNEQFF.